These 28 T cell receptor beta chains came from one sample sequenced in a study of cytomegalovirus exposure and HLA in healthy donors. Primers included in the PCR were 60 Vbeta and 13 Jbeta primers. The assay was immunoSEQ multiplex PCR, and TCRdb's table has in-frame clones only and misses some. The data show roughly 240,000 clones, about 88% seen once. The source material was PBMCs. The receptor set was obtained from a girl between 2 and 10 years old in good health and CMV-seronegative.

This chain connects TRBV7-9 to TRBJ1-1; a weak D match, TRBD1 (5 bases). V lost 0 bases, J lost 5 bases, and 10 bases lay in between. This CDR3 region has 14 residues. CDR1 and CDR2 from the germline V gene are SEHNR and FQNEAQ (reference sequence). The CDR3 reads CASSLAPGGTEAFF. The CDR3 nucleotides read TGTGCCAGCAGCTTAGCGCCGGGGGGGACTGAAGCTTTCTTT.

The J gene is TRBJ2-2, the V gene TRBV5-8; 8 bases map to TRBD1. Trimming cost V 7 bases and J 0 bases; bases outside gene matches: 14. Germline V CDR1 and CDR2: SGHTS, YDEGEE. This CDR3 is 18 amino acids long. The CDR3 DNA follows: TGTGCCAGCGGCAAGACGACTAAACAGGGGGCGAACACCGGGGAGCTGTTTTTT. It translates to CASGKTTKQGANTGELFF. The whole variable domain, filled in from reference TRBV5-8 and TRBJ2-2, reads EAGVTQSPTHLIKTRGQQATLRCSPISGHTSVYWYQQALGLGLQFLLWYDEGEERNRGNFPPRFSGRQFPNYSSELNVNALELEDSALYLCASGKTTKQGANTGELFFGEGSRLTVL.

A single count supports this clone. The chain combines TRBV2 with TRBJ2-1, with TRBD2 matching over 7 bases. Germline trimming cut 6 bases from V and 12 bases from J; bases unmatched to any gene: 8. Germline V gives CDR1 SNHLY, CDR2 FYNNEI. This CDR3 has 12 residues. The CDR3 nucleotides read TGTGCCAGCAGAATTGGACTAGGACGGCAGTTCTTC. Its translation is CASRIGLGRQFF.

The CDR3 spells CSVEGGPLGNTIYF. The CDR3 DNA reads TGCAGCGTTGAAGGGGGGCCCCTGGGAAACACCATATATTTT. V gene TRBV29-1 combines with J gene TRBJ1-3; maybe TRBD1 (6 bases). This CDR3 is 14 amino acids long. Trimming took off 1 base at V and 4 bases at J, with 11 bases between the two ends. Germline V gene sequence: CDR1 SQVTM, CDR2 ANQGSEA.

The CDR3 DNA follows: TGCGCCAGCAGCTTCACGGGACGGGGGGGAGAGACCCAGTACTTC. It yields the protein CASSFTGRGGETQYF. The V gene is TRBV5-1, the J gene TRBJ2-5; 8 bases agree with TRBD2. CDR1 and CDR2 (germline): SGHRS, YFSETQ. The J segment lost 4 bases and the V segment lost 2 bases, leaving 7 bases of the junction unmatched. The CDR3 is 15 amino acids.

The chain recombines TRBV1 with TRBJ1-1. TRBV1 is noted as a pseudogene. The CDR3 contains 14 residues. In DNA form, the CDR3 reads TGCACCAGCAGCCAAGGGGGGGAAAACACTGAAGCTTTCTTT. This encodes CTSSQGGENTEAFF.

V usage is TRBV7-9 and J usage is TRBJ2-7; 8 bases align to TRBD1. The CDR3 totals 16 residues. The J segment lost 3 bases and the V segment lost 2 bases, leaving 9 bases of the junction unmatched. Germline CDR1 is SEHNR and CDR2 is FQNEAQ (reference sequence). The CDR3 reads CASSLSRTGLFYEQYF. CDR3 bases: TGTGCCAGCAGCTTATCGAGGACAGGGCTTTTCTACGAGCAGTACTTC.

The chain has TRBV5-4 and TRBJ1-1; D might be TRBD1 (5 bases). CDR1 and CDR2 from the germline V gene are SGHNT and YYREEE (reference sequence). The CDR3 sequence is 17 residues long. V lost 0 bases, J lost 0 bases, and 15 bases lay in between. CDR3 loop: CASSLGRQPTVNTEAFF. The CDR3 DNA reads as TGTGCCAGCAGCTTGGGGAGACAGCCAACTGTGAACACTGAAGCTTTCTTT.

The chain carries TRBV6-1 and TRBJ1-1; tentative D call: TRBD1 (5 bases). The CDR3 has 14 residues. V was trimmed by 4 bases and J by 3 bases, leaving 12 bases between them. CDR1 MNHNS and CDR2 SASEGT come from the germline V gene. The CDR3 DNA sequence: TGTGCCAGCAGTGTACGGGGGGAGCACACTGAAGCTTTCTTT. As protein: CASSVRGEHTEAFF.

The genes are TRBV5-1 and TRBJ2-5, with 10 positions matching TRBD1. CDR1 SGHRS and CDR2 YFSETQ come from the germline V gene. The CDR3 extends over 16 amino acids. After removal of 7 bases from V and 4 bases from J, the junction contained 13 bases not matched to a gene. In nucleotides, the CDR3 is TGCGCCAGCGCATCGACTGGGACAGGGGCCTTAGAGACCCAGTACTTC. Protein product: CASASTGTGALETQYF.

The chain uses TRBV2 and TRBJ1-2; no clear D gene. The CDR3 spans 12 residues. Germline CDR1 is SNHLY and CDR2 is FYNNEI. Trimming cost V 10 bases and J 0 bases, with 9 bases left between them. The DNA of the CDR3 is TGTGCCACCCTTATAGCTAACTATGGCTACACCTTC. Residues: CATLIANYGYTF.

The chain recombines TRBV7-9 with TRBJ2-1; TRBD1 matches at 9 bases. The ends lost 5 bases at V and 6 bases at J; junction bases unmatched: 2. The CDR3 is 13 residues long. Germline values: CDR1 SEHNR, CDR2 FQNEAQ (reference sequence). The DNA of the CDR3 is TGTGCCAGCAGCCCGGGACAGGGCAATGAGCAGTTCTTC. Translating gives CASSPGQGNEQFF. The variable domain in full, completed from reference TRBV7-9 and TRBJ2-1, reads DTGVSQNPRHKITKRGQNVTFRCDPISEHNRLYWYRQTLGQGPEFLTYFQNEAQLEKSRLLSDRFSAERPKGSFSTLEIQRTEQGDSAMYLCASSPGQGNEQFFGPGTRLTVL.

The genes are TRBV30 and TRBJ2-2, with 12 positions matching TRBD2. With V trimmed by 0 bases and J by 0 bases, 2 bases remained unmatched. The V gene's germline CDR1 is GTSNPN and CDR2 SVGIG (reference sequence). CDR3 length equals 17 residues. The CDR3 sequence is CAWSVRLAGANTGELFF. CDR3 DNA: TGTGCCTGGAGTGTCCGACTAGCGGGGGCGAACACCGGGGAGCTGTTTTTT. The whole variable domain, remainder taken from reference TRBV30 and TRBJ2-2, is SQTIHQWPATLVQPVGSPLSLECTVEGTSNPNLYWYRQAAGRGLQLLFYSVGIGQISSEVPQNLSASRPQDRQFILSSKKLLLSDSGFYLCAWSVRLAGANTGELFFGEGSRLTVL.

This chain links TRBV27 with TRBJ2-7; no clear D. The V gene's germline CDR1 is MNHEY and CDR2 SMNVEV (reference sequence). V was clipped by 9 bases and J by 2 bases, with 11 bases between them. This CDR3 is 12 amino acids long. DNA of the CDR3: TGTGCCAGTGGCCCGGGTCCCTACGAGCAGTACTTC. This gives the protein CASGPGPYEQYF.

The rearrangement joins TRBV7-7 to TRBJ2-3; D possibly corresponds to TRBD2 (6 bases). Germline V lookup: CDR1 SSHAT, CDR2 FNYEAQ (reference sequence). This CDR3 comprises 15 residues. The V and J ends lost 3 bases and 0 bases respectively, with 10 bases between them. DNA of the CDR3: TGTGCCAGCAGCTTCGGCGGGGCGAGCACAGATACGCAGTATTTT. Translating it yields CASSFGGASTDTQYF.

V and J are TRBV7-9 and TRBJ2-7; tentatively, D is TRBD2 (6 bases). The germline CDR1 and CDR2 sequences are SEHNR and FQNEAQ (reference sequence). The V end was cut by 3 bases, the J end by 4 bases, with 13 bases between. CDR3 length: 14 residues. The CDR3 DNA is TGTGCCAGCAGCTTCGGAGGGACTGGTTACGAGCAGTACTTC. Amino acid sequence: CASSFGGTGYEQYF.

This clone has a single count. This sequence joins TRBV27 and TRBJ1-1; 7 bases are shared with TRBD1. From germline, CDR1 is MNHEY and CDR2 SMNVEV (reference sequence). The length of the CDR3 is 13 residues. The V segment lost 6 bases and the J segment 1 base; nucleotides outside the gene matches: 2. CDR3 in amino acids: CASSWTGNTEAFF. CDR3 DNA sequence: TGTGCCAGCAGCTGGACAGGGAACACTGAAGCTTTCTTT.

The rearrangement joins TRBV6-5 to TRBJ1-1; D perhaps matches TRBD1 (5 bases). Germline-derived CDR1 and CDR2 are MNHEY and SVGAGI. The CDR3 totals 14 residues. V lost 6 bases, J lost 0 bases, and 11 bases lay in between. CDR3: CASRLRVMNTEAFF. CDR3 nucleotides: TGTGCCAGCAGACTCAGGGTCATGAACACTGAAGCTTTCTTT.

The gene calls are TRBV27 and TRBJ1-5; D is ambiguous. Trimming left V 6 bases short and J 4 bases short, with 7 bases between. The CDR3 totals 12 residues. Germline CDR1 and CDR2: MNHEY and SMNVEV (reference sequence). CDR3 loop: CASSSTNQPQHF. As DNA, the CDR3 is TGTGCCAGCAGCTCAACAAATCAGCCCCAGCATTTT.

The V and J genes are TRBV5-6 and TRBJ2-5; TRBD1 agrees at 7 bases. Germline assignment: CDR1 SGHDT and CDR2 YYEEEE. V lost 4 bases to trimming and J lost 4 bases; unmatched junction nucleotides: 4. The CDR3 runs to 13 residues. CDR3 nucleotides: TGTGCCAGCAGCCTGACAGGGACAGAGACCCAGTACTTC. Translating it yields CASSLTGTETQYF.

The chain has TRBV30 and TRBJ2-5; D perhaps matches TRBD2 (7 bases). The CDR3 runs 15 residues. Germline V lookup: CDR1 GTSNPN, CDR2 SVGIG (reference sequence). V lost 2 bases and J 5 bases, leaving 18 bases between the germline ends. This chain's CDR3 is CAWSPTRGRGETQYF. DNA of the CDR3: TGTGCCTGGAGTCCCACGCGGGGGCGGGGGGAGACCCAGTACTTC.

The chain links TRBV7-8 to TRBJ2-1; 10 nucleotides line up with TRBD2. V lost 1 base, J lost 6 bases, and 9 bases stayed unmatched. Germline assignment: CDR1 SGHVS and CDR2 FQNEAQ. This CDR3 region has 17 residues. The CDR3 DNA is TGTGCCAGCAGCTTAGTAGCCACTAGCGGGGAGGGCAATGAGCAGTTCTTC. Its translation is CASSLVATSGEGNEQFF. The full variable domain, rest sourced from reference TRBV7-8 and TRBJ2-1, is GAGVSQSPRYKVAKRGQDVALRCDPISGHVSLFWYQQALGQGPEFLTYFQNEAQLDKSGLPSDRFFAERPEGSVSTLKIQRTQQEDSAVYLCASSLVATSGEGNEQFFGPGTRLTVL.

CDR3: CASSQDREETQYF. The CDR3 DNA is TGTGCCAGCAGCCAAGATCGTGAAGAGACCCAGTACTTC. The chain is built from TRBV4-2 and TRBJ2-5, with D uncertain. V was cut by 0 bases and J by 3 bases, with 5 bases left in between. The CDR3 totals 13 residues. Germline V gene sequence: CDR1 LGHNA, CDR2 YNFKEQ.

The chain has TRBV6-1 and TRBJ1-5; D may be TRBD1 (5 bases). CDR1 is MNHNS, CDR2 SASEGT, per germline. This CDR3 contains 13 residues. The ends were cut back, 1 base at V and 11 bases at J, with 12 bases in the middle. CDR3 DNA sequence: TGTGCCAGCAGTGAAGTAAGGGGTCCCTCCCAGCATTTT. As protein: CASSEVRGPSQHF.

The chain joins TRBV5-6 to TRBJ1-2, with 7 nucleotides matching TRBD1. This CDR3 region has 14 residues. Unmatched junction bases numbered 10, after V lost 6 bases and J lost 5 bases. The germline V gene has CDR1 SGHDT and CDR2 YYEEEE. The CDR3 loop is CASTLGQVEYGYTF. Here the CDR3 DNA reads TGTGCCAGCACCTTAGGACAGGTCGAGTATGGCTACACCTTC.

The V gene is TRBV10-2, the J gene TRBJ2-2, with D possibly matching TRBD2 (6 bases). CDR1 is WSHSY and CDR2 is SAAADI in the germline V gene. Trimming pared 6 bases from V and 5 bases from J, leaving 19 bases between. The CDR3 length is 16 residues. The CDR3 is CASSSLSGAFTGELFF. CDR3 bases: TGCGCCAGCAGCTCTCTTAGCGGAGCTTTTACCGGGGAGCTGTTTTTT.

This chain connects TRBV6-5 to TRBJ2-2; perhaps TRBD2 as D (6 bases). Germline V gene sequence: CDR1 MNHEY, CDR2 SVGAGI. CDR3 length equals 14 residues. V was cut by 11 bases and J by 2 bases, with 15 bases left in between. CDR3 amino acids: CAAKGGINTGELFF. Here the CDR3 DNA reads TGTGCCGCCAAGGGAGGTATTAACACCGGGGAGCTGTTTTTT.

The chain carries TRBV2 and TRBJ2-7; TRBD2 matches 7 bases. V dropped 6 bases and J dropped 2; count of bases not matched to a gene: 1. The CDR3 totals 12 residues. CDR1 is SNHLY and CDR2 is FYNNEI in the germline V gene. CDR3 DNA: TGTGCCAGCAGACGGGGGGCCTACGAGCAGTACTTC. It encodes CASRRGAYEQYF.